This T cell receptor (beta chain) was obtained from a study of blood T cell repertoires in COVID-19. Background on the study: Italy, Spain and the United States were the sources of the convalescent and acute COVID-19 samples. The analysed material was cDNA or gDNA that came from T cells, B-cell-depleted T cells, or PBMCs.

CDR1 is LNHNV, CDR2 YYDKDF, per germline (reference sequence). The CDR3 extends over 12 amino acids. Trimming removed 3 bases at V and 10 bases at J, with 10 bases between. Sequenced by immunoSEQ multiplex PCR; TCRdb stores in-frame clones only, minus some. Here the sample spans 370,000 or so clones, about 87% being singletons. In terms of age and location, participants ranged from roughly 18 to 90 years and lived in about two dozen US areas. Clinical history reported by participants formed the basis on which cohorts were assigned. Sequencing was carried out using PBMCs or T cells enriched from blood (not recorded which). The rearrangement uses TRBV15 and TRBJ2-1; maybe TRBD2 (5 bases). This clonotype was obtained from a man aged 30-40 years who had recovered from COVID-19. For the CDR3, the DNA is TGTGCCACCAGCAGGACGGGATTCGAGCAGTTCTTC. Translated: CATSRTGFEQFF. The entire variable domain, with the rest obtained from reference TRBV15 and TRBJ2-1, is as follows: DAMVIQNPRYQVTQFGKPVTLSCSQTLNHNVMYWYQQKSSQAPKLLFHYYDKDFNNEADTPDNFQSRRPNTSFCFLDIRSPGLGDTAMYLCATSRTGFEQFFGPGTRLTVL.